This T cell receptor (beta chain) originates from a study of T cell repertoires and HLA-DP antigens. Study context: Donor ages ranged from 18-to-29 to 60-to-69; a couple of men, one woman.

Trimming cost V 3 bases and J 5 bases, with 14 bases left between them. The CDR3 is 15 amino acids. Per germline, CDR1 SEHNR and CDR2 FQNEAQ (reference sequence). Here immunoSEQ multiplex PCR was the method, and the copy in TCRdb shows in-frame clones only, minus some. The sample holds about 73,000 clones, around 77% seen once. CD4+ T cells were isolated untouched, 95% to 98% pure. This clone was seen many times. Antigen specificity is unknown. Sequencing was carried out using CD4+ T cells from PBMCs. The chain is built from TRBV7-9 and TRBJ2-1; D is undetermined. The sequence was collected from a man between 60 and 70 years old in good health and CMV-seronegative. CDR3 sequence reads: CASSLSLSGHNEQFF. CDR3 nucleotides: TGTGCCAGCAGCTTGAGTCTTTCAGGCCACAATGAGCAGTTCTTC. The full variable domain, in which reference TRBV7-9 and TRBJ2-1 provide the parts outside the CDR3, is DTGVSQNPRHKITKRGQNVTFRCDPISEHNRLYWYRQTLGQGPEFLTYFQNEAQLEKSRLLSDRFSAERPKGSFSTLEIQRTEQGDSAMYLCASSLSLSGHNEQFFGPGTRLTVL.